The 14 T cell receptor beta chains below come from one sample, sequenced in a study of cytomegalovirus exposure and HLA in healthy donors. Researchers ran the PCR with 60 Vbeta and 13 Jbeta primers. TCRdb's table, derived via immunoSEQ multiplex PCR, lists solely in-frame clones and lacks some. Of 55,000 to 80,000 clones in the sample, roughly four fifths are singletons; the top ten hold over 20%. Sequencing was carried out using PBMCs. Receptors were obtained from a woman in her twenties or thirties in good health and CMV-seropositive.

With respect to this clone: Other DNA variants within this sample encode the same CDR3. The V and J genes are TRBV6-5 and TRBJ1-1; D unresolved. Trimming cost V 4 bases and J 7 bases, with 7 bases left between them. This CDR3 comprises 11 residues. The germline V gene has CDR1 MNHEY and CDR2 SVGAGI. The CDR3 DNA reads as TGTGCCAGCAGTTTATGGCTTGAAGCTTTCTTT. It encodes CASSLWLEAFF.

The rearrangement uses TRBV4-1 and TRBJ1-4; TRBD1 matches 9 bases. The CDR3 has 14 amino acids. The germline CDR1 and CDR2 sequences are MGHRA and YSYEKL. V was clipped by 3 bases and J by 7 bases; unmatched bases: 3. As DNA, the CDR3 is TGCGCCAGCAGCCAGACAGGGGGTGGTGAAAAACTGTTTTTT. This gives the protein CASSQTGGGEKLFF.

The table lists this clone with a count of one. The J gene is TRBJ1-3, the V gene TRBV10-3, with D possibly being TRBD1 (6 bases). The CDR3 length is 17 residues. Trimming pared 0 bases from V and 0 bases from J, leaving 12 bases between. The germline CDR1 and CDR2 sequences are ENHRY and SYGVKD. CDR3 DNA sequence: TGTGCCATCAGTGAGTCAGACAGGCCCTTCTCTGGAAACACCATATATTTT. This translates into CAISESDRPFSGNTIYF.

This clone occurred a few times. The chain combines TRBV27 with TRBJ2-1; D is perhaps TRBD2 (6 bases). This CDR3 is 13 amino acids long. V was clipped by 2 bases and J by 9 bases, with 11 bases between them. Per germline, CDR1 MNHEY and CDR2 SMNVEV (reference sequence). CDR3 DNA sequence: TGTGCCAGCAGTTTAGGGTGGAGGGGTGAGCAGTTCTTC. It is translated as CASSLGWRGEQFF.

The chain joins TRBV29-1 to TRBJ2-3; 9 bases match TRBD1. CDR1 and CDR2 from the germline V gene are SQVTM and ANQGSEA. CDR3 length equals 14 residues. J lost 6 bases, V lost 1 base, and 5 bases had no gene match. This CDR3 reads CSVEGRDRGDTQYF. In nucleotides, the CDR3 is TGCAGCGTTGAAGGTCGAGACAGGGGGGATACGCAGTATTTT.

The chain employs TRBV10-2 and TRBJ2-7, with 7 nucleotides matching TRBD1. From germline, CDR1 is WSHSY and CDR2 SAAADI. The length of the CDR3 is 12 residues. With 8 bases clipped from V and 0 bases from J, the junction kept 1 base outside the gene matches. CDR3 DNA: TGCGCCAGCCGGGACAGCTCCTACGAGCAGTACTTC. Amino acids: CASRDSSYEQYF.

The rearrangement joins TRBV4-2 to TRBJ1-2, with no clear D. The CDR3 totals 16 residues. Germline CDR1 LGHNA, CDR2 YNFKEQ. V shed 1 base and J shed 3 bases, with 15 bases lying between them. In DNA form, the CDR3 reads TGTGCCAGCAGCCAAGGGCGAGGCCTCACGGACTATGGCTACACCTTC. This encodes CASSQGRGLTDYGYTF.

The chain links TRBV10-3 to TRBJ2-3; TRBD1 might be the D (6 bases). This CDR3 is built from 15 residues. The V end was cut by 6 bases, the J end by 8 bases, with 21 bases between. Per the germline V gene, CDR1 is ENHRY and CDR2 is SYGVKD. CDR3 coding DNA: TGTGCCATCAGGCCCTCGGGACAAAGTTTGGGTACGCAGTATTTT. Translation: CAIRPSGQSLGTQYF.

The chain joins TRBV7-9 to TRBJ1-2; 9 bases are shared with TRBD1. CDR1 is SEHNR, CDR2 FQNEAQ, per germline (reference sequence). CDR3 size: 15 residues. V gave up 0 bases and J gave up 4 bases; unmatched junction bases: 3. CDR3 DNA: TGTGCCAGCAGCTTAGCGGGACAGGGAATCTATGGCTACACCTTC. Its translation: CASSLAGQGIYGYTF.

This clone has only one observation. The CDR3 spells CASSPEQGVAEAFF. CDR3 nucleotide sequence: TGTGCCAGCTCACCAGAACAGGGAGTCGCTGAAGCTTTCTTT. J is TRBJ1-1 and V is TRBV18, with D maybe TRBD1 (6 bases). CDR3 length equals 14 residues. Trimming left V 2 bases short and J 6 bases short, with 13 bases between. Per germline, CDR1 KGHSH and CDR2 LQKENI.

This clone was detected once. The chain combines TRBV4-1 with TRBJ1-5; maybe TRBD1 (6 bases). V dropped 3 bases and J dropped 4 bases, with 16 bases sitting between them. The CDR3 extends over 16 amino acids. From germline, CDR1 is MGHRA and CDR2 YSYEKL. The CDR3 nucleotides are TGCGCCAGCAGCCATGGCAGGGGCGCCCTTAATCAGCCCCAGCATTTT. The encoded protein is CASSHGRGALNQPQHF.

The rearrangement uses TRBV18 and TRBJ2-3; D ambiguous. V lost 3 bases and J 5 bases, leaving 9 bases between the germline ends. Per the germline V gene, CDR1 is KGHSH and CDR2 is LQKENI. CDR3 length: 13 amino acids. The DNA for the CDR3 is TGTGCCAGCTCACCTCCCCTCTTAGATACGCAGTATTTT. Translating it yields CASSPPLLDTQYF.

This CDR3 is CESLGPQVLGYTF. CDR3 in DNA: TGTGAGAGTCTTGGACCACAGGTGCTTGGCTACACCTTC. The chain uses TRBV30 and TRBJ1-2; D may be TRBD1 (5 bases). Looked up from germline, CDR1 is GTSNPN and CDR2 is SVGIG (reference sequence). The CDR3 is 13 amino acids.

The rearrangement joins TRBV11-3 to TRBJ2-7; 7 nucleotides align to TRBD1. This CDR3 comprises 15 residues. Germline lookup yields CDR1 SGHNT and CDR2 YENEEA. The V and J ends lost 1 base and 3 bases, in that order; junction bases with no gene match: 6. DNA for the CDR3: TGTGCCAGCAGCTTAGGAGGAGACAGGGACTACGAGCAGTACTTC. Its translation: CASSLGGDRDYEQYF. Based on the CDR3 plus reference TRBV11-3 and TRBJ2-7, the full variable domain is EAGVVQSPRYKIIEKKQPVAFWCNPISGHNTLYWYLQNLGQGPELLIRYENEEAVDDSQLPKDRFSAERLKGVDSTLKIQPAELGDSAVYLCASSLGGDRDYEQYFGPGTRLTVT.